Here is one TCR beta chain with its context. The source of the sample is a study of blood T cell repertoires in COVID-19. Study in general: The United States, Italy and Spain were the sources of the acute and convalescent COVID-19 samples. In each case, the material was cDNA or gDNA derived from T cells, B-cell-depleted T cells, or PBMCs.

Patients at the Seattle site were enrolled during active infection and followed longitudinally. In the authors' workflow: Nucleated cell counts were estimated from reference gene primer amplification. TCRdb keeps only in-frame clones here, not all; method: immunoSEQ multiplex PCR. V and J calls and clone size are given by that table; D and trimming were obtained from the DNA. The sample includes 180,000 or so clones, about 81% seen only once; the top ten take about an eighth. Germline V gene data show CDR1 as LGHNA and CDR2 as YSLEER. CDR3 length: 15 amino acids. Trimming left V 0 bases short and J 7 bases short, with 13 bases between.

The genes are TRBV4-3 and TRBJ1-5, with no clear D. This sequence originates from a woman older than 75 with COVID-19, enrolled during active disease. Sequenced material: peripheral blood. The CDR3 loop is CASSQEAGLGQPQHF. For the CDR3, the DNA is TGCGCCAGCAGCCAAGAAGCGGGATTAGGACAGCCCCAGCATTTT.